This T cell receptor beta chain was sequenced for a study of T cell clonotyping in hematopoietic cell transplantation. General study findings and limits: Higher Inverse Simpson Index values in graft donor and pretransplant recipient predicted broader posttransplant TCR diversity.

Generated by immunoSEQ multiplex PCR, the TCRdb table keeps only in-frame clones and is missing some. The sample includes several thousand clones, roughly 76% of them seen just once. Worth noting for this clone: The antigen remains unidentified.

CDR3 length: 14 residues. Germline CDR1 and CDR2: GTSNPN and SVGIG (reference sequence). The V end was cut by 3 bases, the J end by 2 bases, with 11 bases between. The sequence was collected from a female patient between 50 and 60 years old who had an allogeneic stem cell transplant from an unrelated donor, so the T cells may come from the graft donor. Some clones in this sample may be carry-over from other donors' samples. The V gene is TRBV30, the J gene TRBJ1-3, with D perhaps TRBD1 (6 bases). Sample: peripheral blood mononuclear cells, taken 180 days after allogeneic stem cell transplant. Written as DNA, the CDR3 is TGTGCCTGGAGCCTGGGACATCCTGGAAACACCATATATTTT. Translated: CAWSLGHPGNTIYF.